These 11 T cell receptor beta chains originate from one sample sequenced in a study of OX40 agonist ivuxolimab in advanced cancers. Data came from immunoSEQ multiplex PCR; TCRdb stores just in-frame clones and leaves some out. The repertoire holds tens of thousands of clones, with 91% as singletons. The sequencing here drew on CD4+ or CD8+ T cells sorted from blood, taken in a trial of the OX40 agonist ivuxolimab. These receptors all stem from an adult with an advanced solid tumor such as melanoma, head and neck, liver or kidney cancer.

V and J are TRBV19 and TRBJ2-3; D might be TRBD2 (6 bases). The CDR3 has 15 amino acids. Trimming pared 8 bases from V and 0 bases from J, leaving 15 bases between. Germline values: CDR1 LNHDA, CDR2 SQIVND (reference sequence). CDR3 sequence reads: CASAPDSGSTDTQYF. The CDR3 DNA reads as TGTGCCAGTGCCCCCGACAGCGGGAGCACAGATACGCAGTATTTT.

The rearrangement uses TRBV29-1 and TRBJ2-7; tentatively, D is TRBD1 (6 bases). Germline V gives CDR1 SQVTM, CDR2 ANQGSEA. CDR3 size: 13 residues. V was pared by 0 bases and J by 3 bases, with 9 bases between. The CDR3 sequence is CSVEDPQGYEQYF. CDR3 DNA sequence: TGCAGCGTTGAAGACCCACAGGGCTACGAGCAGTACTTC.

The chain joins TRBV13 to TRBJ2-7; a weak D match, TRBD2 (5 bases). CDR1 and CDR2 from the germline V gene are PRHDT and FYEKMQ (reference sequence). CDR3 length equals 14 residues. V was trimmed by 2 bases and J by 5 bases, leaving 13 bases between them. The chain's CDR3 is CASSLIGARDEQYF. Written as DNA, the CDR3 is TGTGCCAGCAGCTTAATTGGCGCGAGGGACGAGCAGTACTTC.

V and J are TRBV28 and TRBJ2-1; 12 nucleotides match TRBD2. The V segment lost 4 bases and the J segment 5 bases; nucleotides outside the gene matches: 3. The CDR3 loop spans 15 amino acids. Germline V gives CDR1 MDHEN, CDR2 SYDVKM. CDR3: CASSWSSGRDNEQFF. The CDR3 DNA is TGTGCCAGCAGTTGGTCTAGCGGGAGGGACAATGAGCAGTTCTTC. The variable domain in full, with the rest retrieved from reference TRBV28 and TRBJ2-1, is DVKVTQSSRYLVKRTGEKVFLECVQDMDHENMFWYRQDPGLGLRLIYFSYDVKMKEKGDIPEGYSVSREKKERFSLILESASTNQTSMYLCASSWSSGRDNEQFFGPGTRLTVL.

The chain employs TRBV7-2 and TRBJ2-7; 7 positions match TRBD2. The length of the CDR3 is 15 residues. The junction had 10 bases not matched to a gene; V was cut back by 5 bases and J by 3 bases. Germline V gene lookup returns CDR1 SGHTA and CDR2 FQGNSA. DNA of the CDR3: TGTGCCAGCAGCCCACTCTGGACTAGTAGCTACGAGCAGTACTTC. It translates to CASSPLWTSSYEQYF.

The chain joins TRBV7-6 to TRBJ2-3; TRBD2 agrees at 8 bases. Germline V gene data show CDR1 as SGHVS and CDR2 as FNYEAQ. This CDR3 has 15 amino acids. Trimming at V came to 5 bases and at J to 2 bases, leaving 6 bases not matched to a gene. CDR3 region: CASSELAEYTDTQYF. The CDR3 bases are TGTGCCAGCAGCGAACTAGCGGAATACACAGATACGCAGTATTTT. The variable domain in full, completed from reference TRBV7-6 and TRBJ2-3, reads GAGVSQSPRYKVTKRGQDVALRCDPISGHVSLYWYRQALGQGPEFLTYFNYEAQQDKSGLPNDRFSAERPEGSISTLTIQRTEQRDSAMYRCASSELAEYTDTQYFGPGTRLTVL.

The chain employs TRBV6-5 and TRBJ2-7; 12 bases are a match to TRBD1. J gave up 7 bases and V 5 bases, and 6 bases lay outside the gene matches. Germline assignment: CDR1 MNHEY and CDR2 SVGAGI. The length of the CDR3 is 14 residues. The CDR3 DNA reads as TGTGCCAGCAGTCCCGGGACAGGGGGCTTTGAGCAGTACGTC. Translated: CASSPGTGGFEQYV.

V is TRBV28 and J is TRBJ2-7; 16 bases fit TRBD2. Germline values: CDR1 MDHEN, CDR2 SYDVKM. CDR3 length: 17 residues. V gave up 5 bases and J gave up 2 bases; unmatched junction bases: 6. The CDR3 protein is CASSEGLAGGPPYEQYF. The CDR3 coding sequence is TGTGCCAGCAGTGAGGGACTAGCGGGAGGGCCCCCCTACGAGCAGTACTTC.

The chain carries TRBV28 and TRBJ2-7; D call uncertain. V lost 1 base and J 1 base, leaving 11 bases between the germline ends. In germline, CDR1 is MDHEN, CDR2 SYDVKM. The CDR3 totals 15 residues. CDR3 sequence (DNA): TGTGCCAGCAGTTTATTTCGCATGGATTCCTACGAGCAGTACTTC. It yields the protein CASSLFRMDSYEQYF.

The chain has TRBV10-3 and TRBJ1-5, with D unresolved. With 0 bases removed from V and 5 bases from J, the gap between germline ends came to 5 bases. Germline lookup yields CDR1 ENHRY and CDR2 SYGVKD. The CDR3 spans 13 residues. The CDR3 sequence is CAISESSDQPQHF. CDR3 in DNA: TGTGCCATCAGTGAGTCATCGGATCAGCCCCAGCATTTT.

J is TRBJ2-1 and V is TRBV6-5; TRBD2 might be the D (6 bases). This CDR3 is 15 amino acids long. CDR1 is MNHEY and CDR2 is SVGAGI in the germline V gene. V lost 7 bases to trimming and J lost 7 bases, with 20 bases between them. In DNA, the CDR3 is TGTGCCAGCACCTACGGGGGAGAACGGGGTAATGAGCAGTTCTTC. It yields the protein CASTYGGERGNEQFF.